The rows below give T cell receptor beta chains drawn from one sample of a study of T cell clonotyping in hematopoietic cell transplantation. TCRdb's copy holds only in-frame clones and misses some; the assay was immunoSEQ multiplex PCR. The sample holds 5,000 to 6,000 clones; over 70% are singletons and the top ten take 25% to 30%. The sample in question was PBMCs, obtained 100 days after allogeneic stem cell transplant. Source of these receptors: a male patient between 45 and 60 years old who had an allogeneic stem cell transplant from an unrelated donor, so the T cells may come from the graft donor. Some clones in this sample may be carry-over from other donors' samples. Both conserved end residues are part of each CDR3. The order of the fields is V gene, J gene, D gene, clone size, CDR3 protein, CDR3 DNA. D genes are given only for firm matches. Clone size appears in some rows only: once, few, many, or a class for an expanded clone.

>TRBV2|TRBJ1-2|-|once
CATSRDTQASNYGYTF
TGTGCCACCTCCCGGGACACGCAAGCCTCGAACTATGGCTACACCTTC
>TRBV5-1|TRBJ1-4|-|-
CASRSLGKGNEKLFF
TGCGCCAGCAGGTCATTGGGGAAGGGGAATGAAAAACTGTTTTTT
>TRBV30|TRBJ2-2|-|-
CAWSPPGDWATGELFF
TGTGCCTGGAGTCCACCAGGGGACTGGGCCACCGGGGAGCTGTTTTTT
>TRBV7-9|TRBJ2-7|-|-
CASSLDTDSEQYF
TGTGCCAGCAGCTTAGACACAGATTCCGAGCAGTACTTC
>TRBV7-7|TRBJ2-2|-|-
CASSLFRNTGELFF
TGTGCCAGCAGCTTATTTAGGAACACCGGGGAGCTGTTTTTT
>TRBV4-1|TRBJ2-7|-|-
CASSQGYGSHYEQYF
TGCGCCAGCAGCCAAGGTTACGGGAGCCACTACGAGCAGTACTTC
>TRBV7-3|TRBJ1-4|-|-
CASSLARVNEKLFF
TGTGCCAGCAGCTTAGCCAGGGTTAATGAAAAACTGTTTTTT
>TRBV30|TRBJ1-2|-|-
CAWSGDDPNYGYTF
TGTGCCTGGAGCGGAGACGACCCTAACTATGGCTACACCTTC
>TRBV30|TRBJ1-5|TRBD1|-
CAWSTRTGGQHF
TGTGCCTGGAGTACAAGGACAGGGGGCCAGCATTTT
>TRBV6-5|TRBJ1-1|TRBD1|-
CASVGQGLPEAFF
TGTGCCAGCGTCGGACAGGGCCTGCCTGAAGCTTTCTTT
>TRBV30|TRBJ1-2|-|once
CAWSGGTGGYTF
TGTGCCTGGAGTGGGGGGACGGGTGGCTACACCTTC
>TRBV7-3|TRBJ2-2|TRBD2|-
CASSLNSGAGGRTGELFF
TGTGCCAGCAGCCTTAACTCCGGAGCGGGGGGGCGAACCGGGGAGCTGTTTTTT
>TRBV29-1|TRBJ1-2|TRBD1|-
CSVQGASYGYTF
TGCAGCGTGCAGGGGGCCTCATATGGCTACACCTTC
>TRBV30|TRBJ1-2|TRBD1|once
CAWARTGTYGYTF
TGTGCCTGGGCCCGGACAGGGACCTATGGCTACACCTTC
>TRBV9|TRBJ1-2|TRBD1|once
CASSVDVRGSGGYTF
TGTGCCAGCAGCGTAGACGTCAGGGGGTCTGGTGGCTACACCTTC
>TRBV7-8|TRBJ1-1|TRBD1|-
CASSSATGGGTEAFF
TGTGCCAGCAGCAGCGCTACAGGGGGGGGGACTGAAGCTTTCTTT
>TRBV7-2|TRBJ1-2|TRBD1|-
CASSSQGGGFYGYTF
TGTGCCAGCAGCTCCCAGGGGGGAGGCTTTTATGGCTACACCTTC
>TRBV27|TRBJ2-7|-|once
CASSSNRGRGNEQYF
TGTGCCAGCAGTTCCAACAGGGGTCGCGGGAACGAGCAGTACTTC